This T cell receptor beta chain was retrieved from a study of cytomegalovirus exposure and HLA in healthy donors. Study-wide results and limits: Among the CMV-associated chains, three were confirmed in vitro as specific for CMV antigens. Exclusion as indistinguishable affected some V segments, including TRBV6-2 and TRBV6-3.

A word on this clone: No antigen is known for it.

The CDR3 runs 16 residues. With 60 Vbeta and 13 Jbeta primers, the PCR was carried out. Source study methods: Later reanalysis found around 74 million unique TCR beta chains, some 10 million of them shared. TCRdb's copy holds only in-frame clones and misses some; the assay was immunoSEQ multiplex PCR. From that table come the V and J calls and clone size; the DNA was used to work out D and trimming. The sample carries more than 140,000 clones, about 79% recorded once. The sequence derives from a male donor in good health and CMV-seronegative. The J gene is TRBJ2-7, the V gene TRBV21-1; TRBD2 is the table's D call, not checked against the DNA. TRBV21-1 is a documented pseudogene. Sequencing was performed on PBMCs. The CDR3 coding sequence is TGTGCCAGCAGCAAGCCAGCGGGAGATACCCTACGACGGCAGTACTTC. It yields the protein CASSKPAGDTLRRQYF.